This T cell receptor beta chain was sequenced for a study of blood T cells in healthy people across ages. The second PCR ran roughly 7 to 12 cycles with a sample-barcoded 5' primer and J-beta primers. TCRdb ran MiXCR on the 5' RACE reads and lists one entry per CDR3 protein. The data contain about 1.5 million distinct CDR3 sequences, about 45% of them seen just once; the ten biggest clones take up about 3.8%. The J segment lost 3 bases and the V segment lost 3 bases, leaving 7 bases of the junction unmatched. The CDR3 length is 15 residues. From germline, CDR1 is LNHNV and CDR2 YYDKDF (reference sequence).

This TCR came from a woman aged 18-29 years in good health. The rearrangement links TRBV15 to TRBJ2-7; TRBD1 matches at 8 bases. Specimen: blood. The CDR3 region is CATSSGQGFIYEQYF. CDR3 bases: TGTGCCACCAGCAGTGGACAGGGTTTCATCTACGAGCAGTACTTC.